These 27 T cell receptor beta chains originate from one sample sequenced in a study of T cell responses to AZD1222 COVID-19 vaccine. Some clones are missing from TCRdb's copy, which holds only in-frame ones; the method was immunoSEQ multiplex PCR. The repertoire consists of 120,000 to 150,000 clones, with around 89% occurring once and the leading ten covering approximately 16%. The source was peripheral blood, collected on day 0 of AZD1222 vaccination. The receptors derive from an adult in good health.

The rearrangement uses TRBV3-1 (or the pseudogene TRBV3-2) and TRBJ1-1, with D possibly matching TRBD1 (6 bases). Trimming took off 1 base at V and 1 base at J, with 13 bases between the two ends. This CDR3 spans 16 amino acids. Germline V gene data show CDR1 as LGHDT and CDR2 as YNNKEL (reference sequence). Written as DNA, the CDR3 is TGTGCCAGCAGCCAAGGCGTTTGGGGACAGAACACTGAAGCTTTCTTT. Its translation: CASSQGVWGQNTEAFF.

The V gene is TRBV21-1, the J gene TRBJ2-7; the table's D call, TRBD1, was not checked against the DNA. TRBV21-1 is noted as a pseudogene. This CDR3 region has 15 residues. In nucleotides, the CDR3 is TGTGCCAGCAGCAAATGGGGCAGGGTGGCTTACCTGCAGTACTTC. Protein sequence: CASSKWGRVAYLQYF.

The chain uses TRBV28 and TRBJ1-2; D gene unclear. Per the germline V gene, CDR1 is MDHEN and CDR2 is SYDVKM. The CDR3 is 17 amino acids. V lost 3 bases and J lost 5, with 22 bases in between. CDR3 amino acids: CASSFVNAAGGNYGYTF. CDR3 in DNA: TGTGCCAGCAGTTTCGTTAACGCCGCGGGCGGGAATTATGGCTACACCTTC.

The chain uses TRBV7-2 and TRBJ1-2; no clear D gene. V lost 0 bases, J lost 4 bases, and 9 bases lay in between. Per the germline V gene, CDR1 is SGHTA and CDR2 is FQGNSA. The CDR3 covers 14 residues. Written as DNA, the CDR3 is TGTGCCAGCAGCTTAGCGGCTGATAGCTATGGCTACACCTTC. Amino acid sequence: CASSLAADSYGYTF.

This clone was recorded a few times. The chain links TRBV4-1 to TRBJ1-6; 7 nucleotides agree with TRBD1. The V segment lost 3 bases and the J segment 0 bases; nucleotides outside the gene matches: 14. Germline-derived CDR1 and CDR2 are MGHRA and YSYEKL. The CDR3 length is 20 residues. This CDR3 reads CASSQGTYRDRSSYNSPLHF. Here the CDR3 DNA reads TGCGCCAGCAGCCAGGGGACCTACCGGGACAGAAGCTCCTATAATTCACCCCTCCACTTT.

The chain combines TRBV5-6 with TRBJ1-2; D possibly corresponds to TRBD1 (5 bases). From germline, CDR1 is SGHDT and CDR2 YYEEEE. Trimming stripped 8 bases from V and 4 bases from J, with 21 bases between. The CDR3 has 15 amino acids. The CDR3 coding sequence is TGTGCCAGTCGGGAGAGGGGCGCATACGTCTATGGCTACACCTTC. Protein: CASRERGAYVYGYTF. Combining the CDR3 with reference TRBV5-6 and TRBJ1-2 gives the whole variable domain DAGVTQSPTHLIKTRGQQVTLRCSPKSGHDTVSWYQQALGQGPQFIFQYYEEEERQRGNFPDRFSGHQFPNYSSELNVNALLLGDSALYLCASRERGAYVYGYTFGSGTRLTVV.

The chain joins TRBV19 to TRBJ2-7, with D uncertain. Germline CDR1 and CDR2: LNHDA and SQIVND (reference sequence). Trimming shortened V by 3 bases and J by 0 bases, and 12 bases separated the two germline ends. The CDR3 extends over 15 amino acids. The CDR3 region is CASSMSGVSSYEQYF. Written as DNA, the CDR3 is TGTGCCAGTAGTATGTCTGGGGTCAGCTCCTACGAGCAGTACTTC. Complete variable domain (other parts from reference TRBV19 and TRBJ2-7): DGGITQSPKYLFRKEGQNVTLSCEQNLNHDAMYWYRQDPGQGLRLIYYSQIVNDFQKGDIAEGYSVSREKKESFPLTVTSAQKNPTAFYLCASSMSGVSSYEQYFGPGTRLTVT.

The CDR3 sequence is CASRSGRTNEKLFF. In DNA form, the CDR3 reads TGCGCCAGCAGGTCGGGACGGACTAATGAAAAACTGTTTTTT. V is TRBV10-2 and J is TRBJ1-4; possibly TRBD1 for D (5 bases). The germline V gene encodes CDR1 WSHSY and CDR2 SAAADI. V dropped 6 bases and J dropped 2 bases, with 10 bases sitting between them. There are 14 residues in the CDR3.

The count of this clone is one. The chain couples TRBV5-1 to TRBJ2-1; possibly TRBD2 for D (5 bases). The V end lost 3 bases, the J end lost 5 bases, and 9 bases lay between the germline ends. Germline V lookup: CDR1 SGHRS, CDR2 YFSETQ. The CDR3 runs to 13 residues. The CDR3 DNA reads TGCGCCAGCAGCTACACTAGTGACAATGAGCAGTTCTTC. Translating it yields CASSYTSDNEQFF.

This clone was seen only a few times. The gene calls are TRBV13 and TRBJ2-7, with D uncertain. This CDR3 is 11 amino acids long. V dropped 6 bases and J dropped 6 bases, with 9 bases sitting between them. From germline, CDR1 is PRHDT and CDR2 FYEKMQ (reference sequence). Written as DNA, the CDR3 is TGTGCCAGCAGTAGGGTCACCGAGCAGTACTTC. This encodes CASSRVTEQYF. Complete variable domain (other parts from reference TRBV13 and TRBJ2-7): AAGVIQSPRHLIKEKRETATLKCYPIPRHDTVYWYQQGPGQDPQFLISFYEKMQSDKGSIPDRFSAQQFSDYHSELNMSSLELGDSALYFCASSRVTEQYFGPGTRLTVT.

The V call is TRBV7-2, the J call TRBJ1-1; D gene unclear. The germline gives CDR1 SGHTA, CDR2 FQGNSA. V lost 9 bases, J lost 3 bases, and 8 bases lay in between. The CDR3 totals 11 residues. This CDR3 reads CASSKDTEAFF. CDR3 in DNA: TGTGCCAGTTCCAAGGACACTGAAGCTTTCTTT.

This sequence joins TRBV19 and TRBJ1-5; D is undetermined. The CDR3 is made up of 16 amino acids. Germline V gene lookup returns CDR1 LNHDA and CDR2 SQIVND (reference sequence). Trimming left V 7 bases short and J 2 bases short, with 18 bases between. Here the CDR3 reads CASKPSWSAGNQPQHF. Here the CDR3 DNA reads TGTGCCAGTAAACCATCTTGGAGTGCTGGCAATCAGCCCCAGCATTTT.

The chain uses TRBV5-5 and TRBJ2-1; D is uncertain. The CDR3 length is 15 residues. The germline CDR1 and CDR2 sequences are SGHKS and YYEKEE (reference sequence). V dropped 0 bases and J dropped 5 bases, with 12 bases sitting between them. The CDR3 DNA follows: TGTGCCAGCAGCTTGGGACCCCTCTCGAACAATGAGCAGTTCTTC. Protein: CASSLGPLSNNEQFF.

The rearrangement uses TRBV4-3 and TRBJ2-1; 7 positions match TRBD2. The junction had 8 bases not matched to a gene; V was cut back by 3 bases and J by 3 bases. The CDR3 totals 16 residues. In germline, CDR1 is LGHNA, CDR2 YSLEER. The CDR3: CASSHGPVAGYNEQFF. DNA of the CDR3: TGCGCCAGCAGCCATGGACCCGTAGCGGGCTACAATGAGCAGTTCTTC.

The CDR3 is CASSQGPRILNTEAFF. In DNA, the CDR3 is TGTGCCAGCAGCCAAGGTCCACGGATACTGAACACTGAAGCTTTCTTT. The chain combines TRBV3-1 (or the pseudogene TRBV3-2) with TRBJ1-1; D is ambiguous. The germline CDR1 and CDR2 sequences are LGHDT and YNNKEL (reference sequence). The CDR3 is 16 amino acids. Trimming shortened V by 1 base and J by 0 bases, and 12 bases separated the two germline ends.

The chain couples TRBV18 to TRBJ2-1, with 8 bases aligning to TRBD2. The CDR3 spans 15 residues. The ends lost 2 bases at V and 3 bases at J; junction bases unmatched: 3. The germline V gene encodes CDR1 KGHSH and CDR2 LQKENI. As DNA, the CDR3 is TGTGCCAGCTCACCAAGAGCGGGGGTCTACAATGAGCAGTTCTTC. Translated, it gives CASSPRAGVYNEQFF.

This clone appeared a single time. V and J are TRBV5-6 and TRBJ1-2; 10 bases are shared with TRBD1. Trimming removed 0 bases from V and 5 bases from J; junction bases left unmatched: 4. This CDR3 contains 15 residues. From germline, CDR1 is SGHDT and CDR2 YYEEEE. The CDR3 loop is CASSLVDRGPYGYTF. DNA of the CDR3: TGTGCCAGCAGCTTGGTCGACAGGGGGCCTTATGGCTACACCTTC. Variable domain in full (rest from reference TRBV5-6 and TRBJ1-2): DAGVTQSPTHLIKTRGQQVTLRCSPKSGHDTVSWYQQALGQGPQFIFQYYEEEERQRGNFPDRFSGHQFPNYSSELNVNALLLGDSALYLCASSLVDRGPYGYTFGSGTRLTVV.

V and J are TRBV2 and TRBJ2-7; the D is unclear. Germline V gives CDR1 SNHLY, CDR2 FYNNEI. This CDR3 has 13 residues. Trimming shortened V by 3 bases and J by 5 bases, and 11 bases separated the two germline ends. The CDR3 DNA follows: TGTGCCAGCAGTGAGGCGCCAGCTCACGAGCAGTACTTC. This codes for CASSEAPAHEQYF.

This chain connects TRBV6-5 to TRBJ2-2; 14 bases line up with TRBD2. J lost 7 bases, V lost 6 bases, and 4 bases had no gene match. CDR3 size: 15 residues. Germline values: CDR1 MNHEY, CDR2 SVGAGI. CDR3 DNA sequence: TGTGCCAGCAGAGGGACTAGCGGGGGTATCGGGGAGCTGTTTTTT. This translates into CASRGTSGGIGELFF.

This chain joins TRBV19 and TRBJ2-7, with 8 bases aligning to TRBD1. Per germline, CDR1 LNHDA and CDR2 SQIVND (reference sequence). The V and J ends lost 6 bases and 3 bases, in that order; junction bases with no gene match: 7. This CDR3 contains 14 residues. CDR3 sequence (DNA): TGTGCCAGTAGCCAGTGGGACAGGAACTACGAGCAGTACTTC. Translating it yields CASSQWDRNYEQYF.

The chain employs TRBV18 and TRBJ1-5; 8 bases are shared with TRBD1. Germline CDR1 KGHSH, CDR2 LQKENI. CDR3 length: 16 residues. With 4 bases clipped from V and 0 bases from J, the junction kept 5 bases outside the gene matches. The chain's CDR3 is CASSLLQGDSNQPQHF. Written as DNA, the CDR3 is TGTGCCAGCTCACTCTTACAGGGGGATAGCAATCAGCCCCAGCATTTT.

This clone was observed a handful of times. The gene calls are TRBV15 and TRBJ2-1; no definite D call. CDR1 LNHNV and CDR2 YYDKDF come from the germline V gene (reference sequence). Trimming stripped 8 bases from V and 0 bases from J, with 5 bases between. The CDR3 runs to 12 residues. CDR3 region: CATSSSYNEQFF. The CDR3, as DNA: TGTGCCACCTCTAGCTCCTACAATGAGCAGTTCTTC.

This clone is judged large. The chain is built from TRBV28 and TRBJ2-3; 7 bases are shared with TRBD2. Germline assignment: CDR1 MDHEN and CDR2 SYDVKM. Germline trimming cut 3 bases from V and 4 bases from J; bases unmatched to any gene: 1. The CDR3 covers 13 residues. Written as DNA, the CDR3 is TGTGCCAGCAGTTTGGGAGGGGCAGATACGCAGTATTTT. Amino acid sequence: CASSLGGADTQYF.

The count of this clone is one. This chain connects TRBV6-4 to TRBJ1-3; 8 bases match TRBD1. Germline CDR1 MRHNA, CDR2 SNTAGT. The CDR3 spans 15 residues. V dropped 4 bases and J dropped 2; count of bases not matched to a gene: 4. The CDR3 DNA is TGTGCCAGCAGTGTCAACAGGGGGGCTGGAAACACCATATATTTT. Amino acids: CASSVNRGAGNTIYF.

V usage is TRBV6-2 or TRBV6-3 and J usage is TRBJ2-3; D is unclear. Trimming removed 4 bases at V and 1 base at J, with 9 bases between. The CDR3 contains 14 residues. Per the germline V gene, CDR1 is MNHEY and CDR2 is SVGEGT. CDR3 bases: TGTGCCAGCAGTTTTCCTCAGGGCACAGATACGCAGTATTTT. Residues: CASSFPQGTDTQYF.

The CDR3 loop reads CASSVNQGSSYEQYF. In DNA form, the CDR3 reads TGTGCCAGCAGTGTAAATCAGGGGAGCTCCTACGAGCAGTACTTC. This chain connects TRBV2 to TRBJ2-7, with D perhaps TRBD1 (6 bases). The CDR3 totals 15 residues. V lost 4 bases and J 0 bases, leaving 13 bases between the germline ends. Germline CDR1 SNHLY, CDR2 FYNNEI.

The chain uses TRBV4-2 and TRBJ2-1; D call uncertain. The CDR3 totals 14 residues. Germline lookup yields CDR1 LGHNA and CDR2 YNFKEQ. V gave up 0 bases and J gave up 5 bases, with 8 bases separating them. CDR3 region: CASSQDVTHNEQFF. CDR3 bases: TGTGCCAGCAGCCAAGATGTCACCCACAATGAGCAGTTCTTC.